The next 4 T cell receptor beta chains were all read from a single sample in a study of blood T cell repertoires in COVID-19. Generated by immunoSEQ multiplex PCR, the TCRdb table keeps only in-frame clones and is missing some. The table shows 190,000 or so clones, with around nine tenths occurring only once. The sample was peripheral blood. These receptors were obtained from a young woman who had recovered from COVID-19.

The chain joins TRBV19 to TRBJ2-6; the D is unclear. There are 14 residues in the CDR3. Germline V gene sequence: CDR1 LNHDA, CDR2 SQIVND (reference sequence). Trimming took off 3 bases at V and 0 bases at J, with 3 bases between the two ends. CDR3 loop: CASSMYSGANVLTF. The CDR3 DNA sequence: TGTGCCAGTAGTATGTACTCTGGGGCCAACGTCCTGACTTTC. Filled out from reference TRBV19 and TRBJ2-6, the complete variable domain reads DGGITQSPKYLFRKEGQNVTLSCEQNLNHDAMYWYRQDPGQGLRLIYYSQIVNDFQKGDIAEGYSVSREKKESFPLTVTSAQKNPTAFYLCASSMYSGANVLTFGAGSRLTVL.

The rearrangement links TRBV6-5 to TRBJ1-4; no reliable D call. V lost 5 bases and J lost 5, with 12 bases in between. This CDR3 contains 14 residues. Germline V gene lookup returns CDR1 MNHEY and CDR2 SVGAGI. The CDR3 DNA sequence: TGTGCCAGCAGTCTAACAGTAGACAATGAAAAACTGTTTTTT. Translated: CASSLTVDNEKLFF.

The V call is TRBV5-8, the J call TRBJ2-7, with D possibly matching TRBD2 (6 bases). This CDR3 is built from 13 residues. From germline, CDR1 is SGHTS and CDR2 YDEGEE. V lost 3 bases, J lost 3 bases, and 10 bases lay in between. The CDR3 protein is CASSYQGGYEQYF. CDR3 bases: TGTGCCAGCAGCTATCAGGGAGGCTACGAGCAGTACTTC. The entire variable domain, with the rest obtained from reference TRBV5-8 and TRBJ2-7, is as follows: EAGVTQSPTHLIKTRGQQATLRCSPISGHTSVYWYQQALGLGLQFLLWYDEGEERNRGNFPPRFSGRQFPNYSSELNVNALELEDSALYLCASSYQGGYEQYFGPGTRLTVT.

The chain employs TRBV14 and TRBJ2-1; tentatively, D is TRBD2 (6 bases). Per the germline V gene, CDR1 is SGHDN and CDR2 is FVKESK. V was shortened by 6 bases and J by 5 bases, with 14 bases between the two germline ends. CDR3 length: 14 residues. CDR3: CASSRWERDNEQFF. The CDR3 DNA sequence: TGTGCCAGCAGTCGGTGGGAGCGGGACAATGAGCAGTTCTTC. Full variable domain (remainder filled in from reference TRBV14 and TRBJ2-1): EAGVTQFPSHSVIEKGQTVTLRCDPISGHDNLYWYRRVMGKEIKFLLHFVKESKQDESGMPNNRFLAERTGGTYSTLKVQPAELEDSGVYFCASSRWERDNEQFFGPGTRLTVL.